A selection of T cell receptor beta chains follows, all from one sample in a study of T cell repertoires in cytomegalovirus infection. TCRdb re-called the reads with MiXCR, one entry per CDR3 protein. The data contain 20,000 or so distinct CDR3 sequences, 20% to 25% of them singletons. Their antigens are not known. Sequences were derived from CD8+ T cells from cultured PBMCs, sampled from culture after CMV antigen stimulation. All receptors come from a human donor in good health (CMV status not recorded). Some clones in this sample may be carry-over from other donors' samples. Each CDR3 is given with its conserved first and last residue. The D gene is left open where the match is weak. Clone size appears in some rows only: once, few, many, or a class for an expanded clone.

clone size	D gene	V gene	J gene	CDR3 DNA	CDR3 protein
-	TRBD1	TRBV12-3/TRBV12-4	TRBJ1-1	TGTGCCAGCAGTCCCGGGACAGGTGGTACTGAAGCTTTCTTT	CASSPGTGGTEAFF
many	-	TRBV7-2	TRBJ2-7	TGTGCCAGCAGCTTAGTGGGCGACAGCTCCTACGAGCAGTACTTC	CASSLVGDSSYEQYF
-	TRBD1	TRBV13	TRBJ1-6	TGTGCCAGCAGCTCAGAGACAGGGTTGGTTAGACCCCTCCACTTT	CASSSETGLVRPLHF
few	TRBD2	TRBV25-1	TRBJ2-7	TGTGCCAGCAGTGAATGGACGGGGGGACCGGGTGAGCAGTACTTC	CASSEWTGGPGEQYF
-	-	TRBV19	TRBJ1-1	TGTGCCAGTAGTATCGATGAGGGCCGATGGGGTGAAGCTTTCTTT	CASSIDEGRWGEAFF
few	-	TRBV6-1	TRBJ1-5	TGTGCCAGCACCCCGCTGTTCAATCAGCCCCAGCATTTT	CASTPLFNQPQHF
-	TRBD1	TRBV19	TRBJ1-1	TGTGCCAGTAGCGCGACAGGGGCAGGGCCTGAAGCTTTCTTT	CASSATGAGPEAFF
few	TRBD1	TRBV7-9	TRBJ2-7	TGTGCCAGCAGCTCTATAGACCCGCGCAGGGGGCACGAGCAGTACTTC	CASSSIDPRRGHEQYF
-	-	TRBV5-8	TRBJ1-1	TGTGCCAGCAGCGTACGCGGTAACCCTGAAGCTTTCTTT	CASSVRGNPEAFF
-	-	TRBV7-9	TRBJ2-7	TGTGCCAGCAGCCCCGGGGTCTCCTACGAGCAGTACTTC	CASSPGVSYEQYF
-	TRBD2	TRBV27	TRBJ2-2	TGTGCCAGCAGTTCCACCGTACTAGCGGGGGCGAGGAGTGGCACCGGGGAGCTGTTTTTT	CASSSTVLAGARSGTGELFF
many	-	TRBV4-3	TRBJ1-4	TGCGCCAGCAGCCAATCTCTTACAGGGAATGAAAAACTGTTTTTT	CASSQSLTGNEKLFF
-	TRBD2	TRBV7-2	TRBJ2-1	TGTGCCAGCAGCTTAGGATTCTCTAGCGGGGTATACAATGAGCAGTTCTTC	CASSLGFSSGVYNEQFF
many	-	TRBV7-2	TRBJ1-2	TGTGCCAGCAGCGCGCGGACCGTAGGCTACACCTTC	CASSARTVGYTF
-	TRBD2	TRBV9	TRBJ2-1	TGTGCCAGCAGCGTATTTAGCGGGCGCTACAATGAGCAGTTCTTC	CASSVFSGRYNEQFF
few	TRBD1	TRBV14	TRBJ1-4	TGTGCCAGCAGCCACCAACCACGTAGGGGGCACAGGTCGCAAGAAAAACTGTTTTTT	CASSHQPRRGHRSQEKLFF
-	TRBD1	TRBV19	TRBJ1-1	TGTGCCAGTATATTGGGACAGGGGAACACTGAAGCTTTCTTT	CASILGQGNTEAFF
many	-	TRBV27	TRBJ1-4	TGTGCCAGCAGGTCCCACAGGATGGGAGGGGAAAAACTGTTTTTT	CASRSHRMGGEKLFF
-	-	TRBV20-1	TRBJ1-1	TGCAGTGCTAGAGATGCCAGTCGAGGGGTCGTGTCTGAAGCTTTCTTT	CSARDASRGVVSEAFF
-	TRBD1	TRBV2	TRBJ2-3	TGTGCCAGCAGTGCGAGACAGGGGGCATGGGATACGCAGTATTTT	CASSARQGAWDTQYF
many	-	TRBV7-6	TRBJ1-5	TGTGCCAGCAGCTTAGATCAATATCAGCCCCAGCATTTT	CASSLDQYQPQHF
-	-	TRBV14	TRBJ2-2	TGTGCCAGCAGCACCACAGGGCTATGGACCGGGGAGCTGTTTTTT	CASSTTGLWTGELFF
few	-	TRBV15	TRBJ2-7	TGTGCCACCAGCAGAGGGACCACCTACGAGCAGTACTTC	CATSRGTTYEQYF
few	-	TRBV6-2/TRBV6-3	TRBJ1-1	TGTGCCAGCAATTCACTCCGGGATACAAACACTGAAGCTTTCTTT	CASNSLRDTNTEAFF
-	-	TRBV9	TRBJ2-6	TGTGCCAGCAGCGTAGATCCCCAGGGGCCCTACTCTGGGGCCAACGTCCTGACTTTC	CASSVDPQGPYSGANVLTF
many	-	TRBV7-8	TRBJ2-2	TGTGCCAGCAGCCGACAGTTCCAGAACACCGGGGAGCTGTTTTTT	CASSRQFQNTGELFF
-	-	TRBV7-6	TRBJ1-5	TGTGCCAGCAGCTTAGGCACGACGGGCAATCAGCCCCAGCATTTT	CASSLGTTGNQPQHF
-	-	TRBV27	TRBJ2-2	TGTGCCAGCAGTTTAGGCGGATCCCCCAGGGAGCTGTTTTTT	CASSLGGSPRELFF
-	-	TRBV12-3/TRBV12-4	TRBJ1-6	TGTGCCAGCAGTTTAGGACAGACCTCCTATAATTCACCCCTCCACTTT	CASSLGQTSYNSPLHF
few	-	TRBV5-6	TRBJ1-6	TGTGCCAGCAGCTTGGCTTCGGGTTCGGACAATAATTCACCCCTCCACTTT	CASSLASGSDNNSPLHF
many	-	TRBV4-1	TRBJ2-7	TGCGCCAGCAGCCAAACCGCGAACACCTACGAGCAGTACTTC	CASSQTANTYEQYF
few	-	TRBV6-2/TRBV6-3	TRBJ2-1	TGTGCCAGCAGTTACTCCACACAGGAAGGAGACTACAATGAGCAGTTCTTC	CASSYSTQEGDYNEQFF
many	TRBD1	TRBV7-8	TRBJ2-1	TGTGCCAGCAGCTTTCGACAAGGACAGGGCTACAATGAGCAGTTCTTC	CASSFRQGQGYNEQFF
-	-	TRBV28	TRBJ2-4	TGTGCCAGCAGCGTCACAGGGTCAGCCAAAAACATTCAGTACTTC	CASSVTGSAKNIQYF
few	-	TRBV3-1	TRBJ2-5	TGTGCCAGCAGCCAAGTAAAGAGCCCCACCGAGACCCAGTACTTC	CASSQVKSPTETQYF
few	-	TRBV7-9	TRBJ1-6	TGTGCCAGCAGCTTTTGGCAGCCTAATTCACCCCTCCACTTT	CASSFWQPNSPLHF
-	-	TRBV20-1	TRBJ1-5	TGCAGTGCTAGAGATCGGCAGACGAATCAGCCCCAGCATTTT	CSARDRQTNQPQHF